Each of the 18 T cell receptor beta chains below was sequenced from the same sample in a study of tumor-infiltrating lymphocytes in primary liver carcinoma. The approximately 17-32 mg bulk tissue piece was not sorted before simultaneous RNA and DNA extraction. Using a constant-region primer together with ProtoScript II reverse transcriptase, TCR beta cDNA was made from 500 to 650 ng of total RNA. Construction of TCR beta libraries relied on three successive nested multiplex PCR rounds employing slightly modified ARM-PCR. Two initial PCR rounds of about 11 cycles each paired TRBV1-TRBV30 forward primers with a C-beta reverse primer. TCRdb re-analysed the multiplex PCR reads in MiXCR, keeping a single row per CDR3 protein. The sample shows 35,000 to 40,000 distinct CDR3 sequences, roughly 73% of them seen only once. Sample: tumor-adjacent normal liver tissue. These TCRs come from a man aged 35-49 years with primary liver carcinoma and hepatitis B virus infection.

On this clonotype: A junction boundary mismatches the germline segment, possibly from a read error. The chain links TRBV14 to TRBJ2-7, with D possibly being TRBD2 (6 bases). CDR1 and CDR2 from the germline V gene are SGHDN and FVKESK. There are 16 residues in the CDR3. CDR3 in DNA: TGTGCCGGCAGCCAAGATCGGAGCGGGCTAACCTACGAGCAGTACTTC. This codes for CAGSQDRSGLTYEQYF.

The V gene is TRBV29-1, the J gene TRBJ2-3, with D perhaps TRBD2 (5 bases). V was cut by 7 bases and J by 4 bases, with 18 bases left in between. Looked up from germline, CDR1 is SQVTM and CDR2 is ANQGSEA. The length of the CDR3 is 14 residues. The CDR3 loop is CSAPGVLLADTQYF. For the CDR3, the DNA is TGCAGCGCCCCCGGGGTACTCCTCGCAGATACGCAGTATTTT.

This clonotype was picked up a small number of times. The rearrangement uses TRBV20-1 and TRBJ1-1, with a possible D match to TRBD1 (6 bases). Per germline, CDR1 DFQATT and CDR2 SNEGSKA (reference sequence). The CDR3 runs to 14 residues. As DNA, the CDR3 is TGCAGACCAACCGACGGACAGCGAGCCACTGAAGCTTTCTTT. Its translation: CRPTDGQRATEAFF.

The chain carries TRBV5-1 and TRBJ2-1, with TRBD1 matching 10 bases. CDR3 size: 15 residues. Trimming at V came to 4 bases and at J to 2 bases, leaving 3 bases not matched to a gene. The germline gives CDR1 SGHRS, CDR2 YFSETQ. DNA of the CDR3: TGCGCCAGCAGCGGGGACAGGGGCCCCTACAATGAGCAGTTCTTC. This translates into CASSGDRGPYNEQFF.

This clonotype was picked up many times. A read error may be the cause here, since a much bigger clone is one base away. The chain combines TRBV6-2 or TRBV6-3 with TRBJ2-1, with unresolved D. The CDR3 is 11 amino acids. The germline gives CDR1 MNHEY, CDR2 SVGEGT. The chain's CDR3 is CASSTNNGQFF. In DNA, the CDR3 is TGTGCCAGCAGTACAAACAATGGGCAGTTCTTC.

As concerns this clonotype: An end of the junction does not agree with germline; a read error may underlie this. The chain carries TRBV29-1 and TRBJ2-5; tentative D call: TRBD1 (5 bases). The CDR3 spans 13 residues. Germline V gene data show CDR1 as SQVTM and CDR2 as ANQGSEA. Here the CDR3 reads CSGRQIRHETQYF. DNA of the CDR3: TGCAGCGGGAGACAGATCCGGCATGAGACTCAGTACTTC.

By sample share, this clonotype is medium-sized. The chain recombines TRBV6-2 or TRBV6-3 with TRBJ2-1; D gene uncertain. The CDR3 extends over 12 amino acids. The V end lost 0 bases, the J end lost 9 bases, and 6 bases lay between the germline ends. Germline CDR1 and CDR2: MNHEY and SVGEGT. The CDR3, as DNA: TGTGCCAGCAGTTACTCTCTACGTGAGCAGTTCTTC. It translates to CASSYSLREQFF.

This clonotype occurred many times. The rearrangement links TRBV5-1 to TRBJ1-5; TRBD1 agrees at 8 bases. Germline CDR1 SGHRS, CDR2 YFSETQ. The CDR3 is 14 amino acids. Unmatched junction bases numbered 4, after V lost 4 bases and J lost 4 bases. CDR3 in DNA: TGCGCCAGCAGCCTTGACAGGGGAAATCAGCCCCAGCATTTT. It codes for CASSLDRGNQPQHF. Based on the CDR3 plus reference TRBV5-1 and TRBJ1-5, the full variable domain is KAGVTQTPRYLIKTRGQQVTLSCSPISGHRSVSWYQQTPGQGLQFLFEYFSETQRNKGNFPGRFSGRQFSNSRSEMNVSTLELGDSALYLCASSLDRGNQPQHFGDGTRLSIL.

With respect to this clonotype: The missing conserved phenylalanine or tryptophan at the end of this CDR3 makes a read error likely. The limits of the CDR3 on the DNA are not certain, so only TCRdb's listed CDR3 is given. This chain uses TRBV30 with TRBJ2-7; TRBD1 is the table's D call, not checked against the DNA. The CDR3 totals 16 residues, both ends included. Germline loops: CDR1 GTSNPN, CDR2 SVGIG (reference sequence). The CDR3 is CAWSAPGQGSSYEHYL.

On this clonotype itself: A junction end diverges from the germline sequence, so it may reflect a read error. The chain uses TRBV11-2 and TRBJ2-2; the match to TRBD1 covers 8 bases. CDR1 is SGHAT and CDR2 is FQNNGV in the germline V gene. The CDR3 loop spans 15 amino acids. The CDR3 DNA is TGTGCCAACGGCTTAAGGGACAGGAACATCGGGGAGCTTTATTTT. The encoded protein is CANGLRDRNIGELYF.

On this clonotype: The conserved phenylalanine or tryptophan is not found at the CDR3 terminus, so this likely reflects a read error. The V call is TRBV6-2 or TRBV6-3, the J call TRBJ2-5; D ambiguous. Trimming took off 2 bases at V and 5 bases at J, with 6 bases between the two ends. The CDR3 sequence is 12 residues long. Per germline, CDR1 MNHEY and CDR2 SVGEGT. CDR3 region: CASSYRVETQYS. The CDR3 bases are TGTGCCAGCAGTTACAGGGTGGAGACCCAGTACTCC.

This clonotype has a count of ten or more. The chain carries TRBV6-1 and TRBJ2-7, with TRBD2 identical over 10 bases. Trimming took 6 bases from V and 2 from J; bases not matched to a gene: 10. CDR1 and CDR2 from the germline V gene are MNHNS and SASEGT. The CDR3 consists of 16 residues. The CDR3 nucleotides are TGTGCCAGCAGCCCCGATAGGCTAGCGGGAGCCTACGAGCAGTACTTC. Its translation: CASSPDRLAGAYEQYF.

Worth noting for this clonotype: The missing conserved phenylalanine or tryptophan at the end of this CDR3 makes a read error likely. The CDR3 loop reads CVSRFRQGHNSPLHL. The CDR3 nucleotides are TGTGTCAGCAGATTTCGACAGGGGCATAATTCACCCCTCCACCTT. V is TRBV28 and J is TRBJ1-6, with 8 bases aligning to TRBD1. This CDR3 region has 15 residues. CDR1 MDHEN and CDR2 SYDVKM come from the germline V gene.

As regards this clonotype: Given a much more abundant clone one base away, this may be a read error. As DNA, the CDR3 is TGTGCCAGCCTCCCTTCGGGACAGGTGAACACCGGGAAGCTGTTTTTT. Translating gives CASLPSGQVNTGKLFF. The genes are TRBV19 and TRBJ2-2; 8 bases match TRBD1. The CDR3 has 16 residues. The germline CDR1 and CDR2 sequences are LNHDA and SQIVND (reference sequence).

The count of this clonotype is one. At one end the junction does not follow the germline gene, possibly because of a read error. V gene TRBV6-5 combines with J gene TRBJ1-1, with 7 bases fitting TRBD1. This CDR3 is built from 13 residues. From germline, CDR1 is MNHEY and CDR2 SVGAGI. Here the CDR3 DNA reads TGTACCAGCAGTTACTCCCGGGACAGTGAAGCTTTCTTT. Its protein product is CTSSYSRDSEAFF.

In the case of this clonotype: Sequence at one end of the junction differs from germline and may be a read error. The chain couples TRBV11-2 to TRBJ2-1; the match to TRBD2 covers 8 bases. The CDR3 extends over 17 amino acids. CDR1 and CDR2 from the germline V gene are SGHAT and FQNNGV. CDR3 amino acids: CASSLEYNGRAYNEQFF. Here the CDR3 DNA reads TGTGCCAGCAGCTTAGAGTACAACGGGAGGGCCTACAATGAGCAATTCTTC. Based on the CDR3 plus reference TRBV11-2 and TRBJ2-1, the full variable domain is EAGVAQSPRYKIIEKRQSVAFWCNPISGHATLYWYQQILGQGPKLLIQFQNNGVVDDSQLPKDRFSAERLKGVDSTLKIQPAKLEDSAVYLCASSLEYNGRAYNEQFFGPGTRLTVL.

About this clonotype: The limits of the CDR3 on the DNA are not certain, so only TCRdb's listed CDR3 is given. This rearrangement joins TRBV11-2 to TRBJ2-5; TRBD1 is the table's D call and was not checked against the DNA. CDR1 SGHAT and CDR2 FQNNGV come from the germline V gene. The CDR3 totals 14 residues, both ends included. The CDR3 sequence: CASSLEVGRGIQYF.

The V call is TRBV6-5, the J call TRBJ2-1; D possibly corresponds to TRBD2 (6 bases). This CDR3 is built from 13 residues. The germline V gene encodes CDR1 MNHEY and CDR2 SVGAGI. The V end lost 10 bases, the J end lost 8 bases, and 18 bases lay between the germline ends. The CDR3, as DNA: TGTGCCACCACTTCTAGCGAGAGCGATGAGCAGTTCTTC. Its translation: CATTSSESDEQFF.